The 13 T cell receptor beta chains below all came from one sample that was sequenced in a study of cytomegalovirus exposure and HLA in healthy donors. Both 60 Vbeta primers and 13 Jbeta primers went into the PCR. Sequenced by immunoSEQ multiplex PCR; TCRdb stores in-frame clones only, minus some. The table includes roughly 150,000 clones, 70% to 80% detected once. What was sequenced was PBMCs. The receptors were gathered from a woman aged 40 to 50 in good health and CMV-seronegative.

The chain recombines TRBV6-5 with TRBJ2-1, with D tentatively TRBD2 (6 bases). Deletions cut 4 bases from V and 5 bases from J, with 15 bases between. In germline, CDR1 is MNHEY, CDR2 SVGAGI. The CDR3 consists of 15 residues. The CDR3 DNA sequence: TGTGCCAGCAGTTCCCCAGGGACTTCGAACAATGAGCAGTTCTTC. Residues: CASSSPGTSNNEQFF.

V and J are TRBV2 and TRBJ1-1; 7 nucleotides align to TRBD1. Trimming at V came to 9 bases and at J to 4 bases, leaving 5 bases not matched to a gene. The CDR3 extends over 12 amino acids. Germline CDR1 and CDR2: SNHLY and FYNNEI. The DNA for the CDR3 is TGTGCCAGTAGACAGGGACCCACTGAAGCTTTCTTT. This gives the protein CASRQGPTEAFF.

This sequence joins TRBV5-1 and TRBJ1-1; TRBD1 matches at 7 bases. The J segment lost 6 bases and the V segment lost 4 bases, leaving 12 bases of the junction unmatched. CDR1 SGHRS and CDR2 YFSETQ come from the germline V gene. This CDR3 has 15 residues. The CDR3 DNA follows: TGCGCCAGCAGCCTAGGGACAGCTCAAGCCCCTGAAGCTTTCTTT. Protein sequence: CASSLGTAQAPEAFF.

The chain couples TRBV19 to TRBJ1-5; a possible D gene is TRBD1 (5 bases). With 7 bases removed from V and 9 bases from J, the gap between germline ends came to 16 bases. CDR3 size: 13 residues. The V gene's germline CDR1 is LNHDA and CDR2 SQIVND (reference sequence). The CDR3 protein is CASIGRRGGPQHF. Here the CDR3 DNA reads TGTGCCAGTATCGGACGGCGGGGGGGGCCCCAGCATTTT.

The chain has TRBV5-6 and TRBJ2-1, with a weak D call TRBD1 (5 bases). The CDR3 has 14 amino acids. V was clipped by 0 bases and J by 3 bases, with 7 bases between them. Germline-derived CDR1 and CDR2 are SGHDT and YYEEEE. CDR3 protein: CASSLGQFYNEQFF. CDR3 DNA: TGTGCCAGCAGCTTGGGACAGTTCTACAATGAGCAGTTCTTC.

In its sample, this clone was seen a few times. The genes are TRBV5-8 and TRBJ1-2; D is uncertain. From germline, CDR1 is SGHTS and CDR2 YDEGEE. V shed 4 bases and J shed 6 bases, with 16 bases lying between them. The CDR3 extends over 14 amino acids. CDR3 sequence reads: CASSRLAPRDGYTF. The DNA for the CDR3 is TGTGCCAGCAGCAGACTTGCCCCGAGGGATGGCTACACCTTC.

The chain combines TRBV28 with TRBJ2-7; D is possibly TRBD1 (6 bases). Germline V gene data show CDR1 as MDHEN and CDR2 as SYDVKM. The CDR3 has 16 amino acids. V gave up 6 bases and J gave up 0 bases, with 18 bases separating them. The CDR3 nucleotides are TGTGCCAGCAGCCAACCCTACAGGGAAAGCTCCTACGAGCAGTACTTC. Protein sequence: CASSQPYRESSYEQYF.

The chain couples TRBV28 to TRBJ2-7; D remains unclear. Trimming stripped 5 bases from V and 8 bases from J, with 10 bases between. The CDR3 has 11 amino acids. Germline CDR1 reads MDHEN; CDR2 reads SYDVKM. DNA for the CDR3: TGTGCCAGCAGTCCCGACACCCAGCAGTACTTC. Encoded protein: CASSPDTQQYF.

This clone showed up just once. The chain joins TRBV6-6 to TRBJ2-5, with TRBD1 matching over 7 bases. CDR3 size: 13 residues. V lost 6 bases and J lost 7; bases outside the gene matches: 8. The germline V gene encodes CDR1 MNHNY and CDR2 SVGAGI (reference sequence). The CDR3 is CASSLGTAGTQYF. The CDR3 bases are TGTGCCAGCAGCTTGGGGACAGCTGGGACCCAGTACTTC.

The chain recombines TRBV4-3 with TRBJ2-2; the D is unclear. Germline V lookup: CDR1 LGHNA, CDR2 YSLEER. The CDR3 sequence is 15 residues long. V was trimmed by 2 bases and J by 0 bases, leaving 7 bases between them. The CDR3 sequence is CASSQTVTNTGELFF. CDR3 nucleotides: TGCGCCAGCAGCCAAACAGTAACGAACACCGGGGAGCTGTTTTTT.

This clone was counted a single time. The chain recombines TRBV28 with TRBJ2-2; D is perhaps TRBD2 (7 bases). The germline V and J ends were trimmed by 8 bases and 4 bases, with 17 bases remaining between them. The CDR3 length is 15 residues. Germline CDR1 reads MDHEN; CDR2 reads SYDVKM. CDR3 sequence: CASLLGGVPTGELFF. CDR3 sequence (DNA): TGTGCCAGCCTCCTAGGGGGGGTCCCCACCGGGGAGCTGTTTTTT.

This clone was picked up one time. This rearrangement joins TRBV11-2 to TRBJ1-1; TRBD1 agrees at 8 bases. CDR1 SGHAT and CDR2 FQNNGV come from the germline V gene. V lost 5 bases, J lost 7 bases, and 3 bases stayed unmatched. This CDR3 has 12 amino acids. The CDR3: CASSHGQGEAFF. The CDR3 DNA follows: TGTGCCAGCAGCCACGGACAGGGTGAAGCTTTCTTT.

The chain links TRBV6-5 to TRBJ2-7; 10 bases fit TRBD2. The CDR3 consists of 16 residues. After removal of 2 bases from V and 2 bases from J, the junction contained 6 bases not matched to a gene. CDR1 is MNHEY and CDR2 is SVGAGI in the germline V gene. The CDR3 nucleotides are TGTGCCAGCAGTTACCGAAATCTAGCGGGGGCCTACGAGCAGTACTTC. As protein: CASSYRNLAGAYEQYF.